One sample yielded the 26 T cell receptor beta chains listed below, sequenced in a study of T cell responses to AZD1222 COVID-19 vaccine. The assay was immunoSEQ multiplex PCR, and TCRdb's table has in-frame clones only and misses some. This sample has some 100,000 clones; around nine tenths occur once, and the top ten carry 3.5%. The sequenced sample was peripheral blood, obtained 28 days after the second AZD1222 dose. The receptors stem from an adult who received the AZD1222 COVID-19 vaccine.

V and J are TRBV5-6 and TRBJ1-5, with 9 positions matching TRBD1. This CDR3 has 16 residues. V lost 0 bases and J lost 1; bases outside the gene matches: 2. CDR1 and CDR2 (germline): SGHDT, YYEEEE. DNA for the CDR3: TGTGCCAGCAGCTTGGGGACAGGGGCGAGCAATCAGCCCCAGCATTTT. Encoded protein: CASSLGTGASNQPQHF.

The chain links TRBV18 to TRBJ2-7, with D unresolved. The V gene's germline CDR1 is KGHSH and CDR2 LQKENI. Trimming removed 3 bases from V and 2 bases from J, with 8 bases in between. CDR3 length: 13 amino acids. CDR3 in amino acids: CASSPEVPYEQYF. Here the CDR3 DNA reads TGTGCCAGCTCACCTGAGGTCCCCTACGAGCAGTACTTC.

The chain recombines TRBV7-2 with TRBJ2-1; 8 nucleotides line up with TRBD2. Germline trimming cut 0 bases from V and 8 bases from J; bases unmatched to any gene: 6. The CDR3 spans 15 residues. The germline CDR1 and CDR2 sequences are SGHTA and FQGNSA. For the CDR3, the DNA is TGTGCCAGCAGCTTAGCCGCGGGGGGCCAACATGAGCAGTTCTTC. Translation: CASSLAAGGQHEQFF.

The chain combines TRBV9 with TRBJ1-4; D uncertain. Germline lookup yields CDR1 SGDLS and CDR2 YYNGEE. This CDR3 is 15 amino acids long. The V and J ends lost 2 bases and 3 bases respectively, with 11 bases between them. Here the CDR3 DNA reads TGTGCCAGCAGCGTTGACGTCTTTGCTAATGAAAAACTGTTTTTT. It codes for CASSVDVFANEKLFF.

CDR3 protein: CASSPGLKNTEAFF. The CDR3 DNA reads TGTGCCAGCAGCCCGGGGCTTAAGAACACTGAAGCTTTCTTT. The chain is built from TRBV2 and TRBJ1-1, with D perhaps TRBD1 (5 bases). CDR1 SNHLY and CDR2 FYNNEI come from the germline V gene. V was cut by 6 bases and J by 1 base, with 12 bases left in between. The CDR3 has 14 amino acids.

CDR3 sequence (DNA): TGTGCCAGCAGTTACGCCCTAATACTTAATTCACCCCTCCACTTT. Protein product: CASSYALILNSPLHF. This sequence joins TRBV27 and TRBJ1-6; D remains unclear. V was pared by 4 bases and J by 6 bases, with 13 bases between. The CDR3 totals 15 residues. Germline V gives CDR1 MNHEY, CDR2 SMNVEV (reference sequence).

This clone was seen a few times. V and J are TRBV10-3 and TRBJ1-4; D unclear. This CDR3 region has 16 residues. V dropped 5 bases and J dropped 5 bases, with 18 bases sitting between them. Germline V gene sequence: CDR1 ENHRY, CDR2 SYGVKD. The CDR3, as DNA: TGTGCCATCAGTCCCTTCCCTCGGACCCGGAATGAAAAACTGTTTTTT. Residues: CAISPFPRTRNEKLFF.

V gene TRBV29-1 combines with J gene TRBJ1-2; D is uncertain. The CDR3 runs 10 residues. Germline values: CDR1 SQVTM, CDR2 ANQGSEA. V lost 1 base and J lost 8, with 5 bases in between. The CDR3 DNA reads TGCAGCGTTGAAGCGGGGGGCTACACCTTC. Translation gives CSVEAGGYTF.

The V and J genes are TRBV30 and TRBJ1-5; 10 bases agree with TRBD1. Germline V CDR1 and CDR2: GTSNPN, SVGIG (reference sequence). The CDR3 has 14 amino acids. Unmatched junction bases numbered 5, after V lost 2 bases and J lost 7 bases. The CDR3 sequence: CAWSRDRGEQPQHF. The DNA of the CDR3 is TGTGCCTGGAGTAGGGACAGGGGAGAACAGCCCCAGCATTTT.

J is TRBJ1-1 and V is TRBV6-5; D might be TRBD1 (5 bases). Germline CDR1 is MNHEY and CDR2 is SVGAGI. V lost 2 bases and J 3 bases, leaving 7 bases between the germline ends. The CDR3 consists of 13 residues. CDR3: CASSYKGHTEAFF. For the CDR3, the DNA is TGTGCCAGCAGTTACAAGGGGCACACTGAAGCTTTCTTT.

The CDR3 nucleotides are TGTGCCACCAGCTCCGACACATTATCATACAATGAGCAGTTCTTC. This translates into CATSSDTLSYNEQFF. V and J are TRBV24-1 and TRBJ2-1; D gene unclear. The germline V gene has CDR1 KGHDR and CDR2 SFDVKD. V was cut by 7 bases and J by 4 bases, with 16 bases left in between. This CDR3 comprises 15 residues.

The chain uses TRBV5-1 and TRBJ1-1, with D perhaps matching TRBD1 (6 bases). Germline V gene data show CDR1 as SGHRS and CDR2 as YFSETQ. Trimming cost V 8 bases and J 5 bases, with 19 bases left between them. The CDR3 runs 14 residues. CDR3 nucleotide sequence: TGCGCCAGTCAGGTACAGGGCGGTCAGACTGAAGCTTTCTTT. Protein: CASQVQGGQTEAFF. Drawing the rest from reference TRBV5-1 and TRBJ1-1, the complete variable domain is KAGVTQTPRYLIKTRGQQVTLSCSPISGHRSVSWYQQTPGQGLQFLFEYFSETQRNKGNFPGRFSGRQFSNSRSEMNVSTLELGDSALYLCASQVQGGQTEAFFGQGTRLTVV.

This clone was observed once. The J gene is TRBJ2-1, the V gene TRBV7-3; 9 positions agree with TRBD2. The CDR3 length is 14 residues. CDR1 SGHTA and CDR2 FQGTGA come from the germline V gene. V dropped 3 bases and J dropped 10; count of bases not matched to a gene: 7. CDR3 bases: TGTGCCAGCAGCTTGTTAGCGGGAGCGAGCGAGCAGTTCTTC. Protein product: CASSLLAGASEQFF.

This chain links TRBV4-3 with TRBJ1-2; D perhaps matches TRBD1 (6 bases). V lost 6 bases to trimming and J lost 6 bases, with 23 bases between them. The CDR3 contains 16 residues. Germline CDR1 is LGHNA and CDR2 is YSLEER. The chain's CDR3 is CASRTQGGHSPNGYTF. CDR3 nucleotide sequence: TGCGCCAGCAGAACACAAGGGGGGCACTCCCCTAATGGCTACACCTTC.

V is TRBV13 and J is TRBJ2-7; D unresolved. This CDR3 has 12 residues. Germline assignment: CDR1 PRHDT and CDR2 FYEKMQ (reference sequence). Between the trimmed V and J ends, which lost 0 bases and 3 bases, there was a span of 3 bases. This CDR3 reads CASSLGLYEQYF. For the CDR3, the DNA is TGTGCCAGCAGCTTAGGCCTCTACGAGCAGTACTTC.

The chain combines TRBV27 with TRBJ2-3, with D possibly being TRBD1 (5 bases). The germline V gene has CDR1 MNHEY and CDR2 SMNVEV (reference sequence). Trimming shortened V by 5 bases and J by 0 bases, and 15 bases separated the two germline ends. The CDR3 covers 16 residues. CDR3: CASSRQYRISTDTQYF. CDR3 in DNA: TGTGCCAGCAGTCGACAATACAGGATTAGCACAGATACGCAGTATTTT.

The chain carries TRBV12-3 or TRBV12-4 and TRBJ1-2; D is unclear. V shed 3 bases and J shed 8 bases, with 13 bases lying between them. This CDR3 spans 13 amino acids. The CDR3 is CASSFDAVLGYTF. The CDR3 DNA reads as TGTGCCAGCAGTTTTGACGCCGTCTTAGGCTACACCTTC.

V is TRBV18 and J is TRBJ1-1; D unresolved. The CDR3 totals 15 residues. Germline loops: CDR1 KGHSH, CDR2 LQKENI. Between the trimmed V and J ends, which lost 1 base and 7 bases, there was a span of 16 bases. The CDR3 region has the DNA TGTGCCAGCTCACCACTGGGCGAAATGATTGTTGAAGCTTTCTTT. Its translation: CASSPLGEMIVEAFF.

This clone was seen just once. The chain uses TRBV12-3 or TRBV12-4 and TRBJ1-1; 7 bases are a match to TRBD1. J lost 8 bases, V lost 6 bases, and 6 bases had no gene match. This CDR3 region has 12 residues. CDR3 protein: CASRYGTAEAFF. The CDR3, as DNA: TGTGCCAGCAGGTACGGGACAGCGGAAGCTTTCTTT.

The rearrangement uses TRBV7-2 and TRBJ2-1; 8 bases align to TRBD2. CDR1 SGHTA and CDR2 FQGNSA come from the germline V gene. The CDR3 loop spans 14 amino acids. J was trimmed by 3 bases and V by 7 bases; bases with no gene match: 5. CDR3 sequence (DNA): TGTGCCAGCAAGAACGCGGGGGGCTACAATGAGCAGTTCTTC. Translation gives CASKNAGGYNEQFF.

The V gene is TRBV5-1, the J gene TRBJ1-1; possible D gene TRBD1, 6 bases. Trimming cost V 3 bases and J 4 bases, with 10 bases left between them. Per the germline V gene, CDR1 is SGHRS and CDR2 is YFSETQ. This CDR3 has 13 residues. This CDR3 is CASSWTRGTEAFF. The CDR3, as DNA: TGCGCCAGCAGCTGGACCAGGGGCACTGAAGCTTTCTTT.

In this sample, this clone turned up a few times. Here the CDR3 DNA reads TGTGCCAGTAGTCGGACGGTAGCTCCGAACACTGAAGCTTTCTTT. This encodes CASSRTVAPNTEAFF. The chain carries TRBV19 and TRBJ1-1; D remains unclear. V dropped 5 bases and J dropped 1 base, with 14 bases sitting between them. CDR1 and CDR2 from the germline V gene are LNHDA and SQIVND (reference sequence). CDR3 size: 15 residues. The variable domain in full, completed from reference TRBV19 and TRBJ1-1, reads DGGITQSPKYLFRKEGQNVTLSCEQNLNHDAMYWYRQDPGQGLRLIYYSQIVNDFQKGDIAEGYSVSREKKESFPLTVTSAQKNPTAFYLCASSRTVAPNTEAFFGQGTRLTVV.

This sequence joins TRBV24-1 and TRBJ2-7; perhaps TRBD2 as D (6 bases). Germline V CDR1 and CDR2: KGHDR, SFDVKD. Trimming removed 5 bases at V and 12 bases at J, with 16 bases between. The CDR3 has 12 residues. Here the CDR3 DNA reads TGTGCCACCAGTGCGCCGGGGGAGGCGAGGTACTTC. This gives the protein CATSAPGEARYF.

The J gene is TRBJ2-2, the V gene TRBV7-6; no clear D. Trimming took 4 bases from V and 0 from J, leaving 0 bases between them. Germline lookup yields CDR1 SGHVS and CDR2 FNYEAQ. CDR3 length equals 12 residues. As DNA, the CDR3 is TGTGCCAGCAGCTCGAACACCGGGGAGCTGTTTTTT. This codes for CASSSNTGELFF. Together with reference TRBV7-6 and TRBJ2-2, the CDR3 gives the full variable domain: GAGVSQSPRYKVTKRGQDVALRCDPISGHVSLYWYRQALGQGPEFLTYFNYEAQQDKSGLPNDRFSAERPEGSISTLTIQRTEQRDSAMYRCASSSNTGELFFGEGSRLTVL.

V gene TRBV12-3 or TRBV12-4 combines with J gene TRBJ1-1; D ambiguous. V was cut by 5 bases and J by 6 bases, with 13 bases left in between. CDR3 length: 13 amino acids. The CDR3, as DNA: TGTGCCAGCAGTGTAACGCGAGCGGCTGAAGCTTTCTTT. This codes for CASSVTRAAEAFF.

In this sample, this clone turned up once. The chain couples TRBV18 to TRBJ2-5; D remains ambiguous. This CDR3 is 12 amino acids long. The ends were cut back, 2 bases at V and 5 bases at J, with 6 bases in the middle. Germline lookup yields CDR1 KGHSH and CDR2 LQKENI. The CDR3 region has the DNA TGTGCCAGCTCACCAATCATTGAGACCCAGTACTTC. Residues: CASSPIIETQYF. The full variable domain, its missing parts supplied by reference TRBV18 and TRBJ2-5, is NAGVMQNPRHLVRRRGQEARLRCSPMKGHSHVYWYRQLPEEGLKFMVYLQKENIIDESGMPKERFSAEFPKEGPSILRIQQVVRGDSAAYFCASSPIIETQYFGPGTRLLVL.